The TCR beta chain under discussion was sequenced for a study of blood T cell repertoires in COVID-19. Authors' data handling: Scientists estimated how many nucleated cells there were by amplifying reference gene primers. Using immunoSEQ multiplex PCR, the repertoire was profiled, and TCRdb retains in-frame clones only, with some absent. V, J and clone size were drawn from that table, and D and trimming were deduced from the DNA. The table records about 24,000 clones, 85% to 90% of them present only once. The CDR3 consists of 12 residues. V was clipped by 8 bases and J by 4 bases, with 11 bases between them. In germline, CDR1 is MNHEY, CDR2 SMNVEV (reference sequence).

V gene TRBV27 combines with J gene TRBJ2-5, with unresolved D. This TCR was sampled from a human donor with active COVID-19. The donor label of this sample is uncertain. Input material: peripheral blood. The CDR3 DNA is TGTGCCAGCGCACAGAGTATAGAGACCCAGTACTTC. This sequence encodes CASAQSIETQYF.